This TCR beta chain was sequenced for a study of blood T cell repertoires in COVID-19. The CDR3 consists of 13 residues. V was pared by 7 bases and J by 5 bases, with 7 bases of the junction left unmatched. Germline V lookup: CDR1 SGHAT, CDR2 FQNNGV. Per the study methods: From reference gene primer amplification, estimates of nucleated cell counts were derived. Some clones are missing from TCRdb's copy, which holds only in-frame ones; the method was immunoSEQ multiplex PCR. V, J and clone size were drawn from that table, and D and trimming were deduced from the DNA. The sample lists more than 85,000 clones; around 83% were seen once.

The sequencing input was peripheral blood. The V gene is TRBV11-2, the J gene TRBJ2-5; TRBD2 agrees at 7 bases. The TCR originated in a man between 60 and 75 years old with acute or convalescent COVID-19. The CDR3 DNA is TGTGCCAGCAACCCCCTGGGAGGGGAGACCCAGTACTTC. Its translation: CASNPLGGETQYF.